This record concerns one T cell receptor (beta chain) sequence. This clonotype has just a few counts. Its antigen is currently not known. Base qualities are not at hand, and no much larger clone is one base apart. The library came from PCR. The sequencer listed for this sample is Illumina HiSeq 2500. Molecular barcoding was employed in the preparation of TCR libraries, with unique molecular identifiers being used to normalize TCRbeta repertoire quantification. TCRdb took the public reads, trimmed them with fastp at Q25, ran MiXCR for clone calling and kept in-frame beta chains. Every distinct CDR3 protein forms one entry, paired with its most common genes and DNA. This sample has some 300,000 distinct CDR3 sequences in its table, and approximately 7.3% of those were observed once. The biggest ten clones account for approximately 9% of the sample. Read against the paper, the sample's treatment or condition label means: allogeneic hematopoietic cell transplantation with graft depleted of TCRalphabeta T cells and CD19 B cells. Transplant recipients were children who received TCRalphabeta/CD19-depleted allogeneic hematopoietic cell grafts.

The data belong to a study of T-cell reconstitution after alpha-beta-depleted transplantation in children (dated by TCRdb to 2016 to 2018). For the study in its entirety: T-cell immune reconstitution after TCRalphabeta/CD19-depleted allogeneic hematopoietic cell transplantation in children was quantitatively tracked in the study by means of TCR repertoire profiling. Results the study describes overall, beyond this receptor: Apparently early alphabetaT-cell count recovery about two months after transplant reportedly relied on only several hundred rapidly expanded clones derived from non-depleted graft cells. The frequencies of hyperexpanded clones fell over the following months, and after one year, T-cell counts and TCRbeta diversity were mostly attributed to newly produced T cells. The high TCRbeta diversity at day 60 in some patients was ascribed to recipient T cells and intrathymic progenitors that had survived conditioning.

Reading the germline V gene (reference sequence) gives CDR1 LNHDA and CDR2 SQIVND. The CDR3 goes from the cysteine to the phenylalanine over 14 residues. Only CDR3 DNA remains: 42 bases, in frame from the first base. V and J lose 5 bases and 3 bases, and a span of 11 bases separates them. The receptor's source is a female patient aged 2-9 years who had a stem cell transplant for Fanconi anemia, so the T cells may come from the graft donor. The chain joins TRBV19 to TRBJ1-3; matching of 5 bases hints at TRBD1 as the D gene. The material sequenced was peripheral blood, taken 360 days after TCRalphabeta/CD19-depleted stem cell transplant. The nucleotide sequence is TGTGCCAGTAGTGGCGGGACGTTTGGAAACACCATATATTTT. The resulting protein is CASSGGTFGNTIYF.